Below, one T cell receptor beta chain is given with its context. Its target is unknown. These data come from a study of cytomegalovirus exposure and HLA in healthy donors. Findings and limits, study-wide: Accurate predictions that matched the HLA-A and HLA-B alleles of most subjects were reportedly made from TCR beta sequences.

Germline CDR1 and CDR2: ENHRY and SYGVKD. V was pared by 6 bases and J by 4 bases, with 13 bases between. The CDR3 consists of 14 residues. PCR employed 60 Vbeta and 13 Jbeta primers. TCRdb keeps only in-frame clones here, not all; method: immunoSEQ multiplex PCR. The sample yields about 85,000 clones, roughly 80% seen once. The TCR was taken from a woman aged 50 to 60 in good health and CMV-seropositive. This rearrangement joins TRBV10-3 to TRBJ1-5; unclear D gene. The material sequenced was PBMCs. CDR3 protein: CAISEQSSNQPQHF. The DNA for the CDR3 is TGTGCCATCAGCGAGCAGTCCTCGAATCAGCCCCAGCATTTT.